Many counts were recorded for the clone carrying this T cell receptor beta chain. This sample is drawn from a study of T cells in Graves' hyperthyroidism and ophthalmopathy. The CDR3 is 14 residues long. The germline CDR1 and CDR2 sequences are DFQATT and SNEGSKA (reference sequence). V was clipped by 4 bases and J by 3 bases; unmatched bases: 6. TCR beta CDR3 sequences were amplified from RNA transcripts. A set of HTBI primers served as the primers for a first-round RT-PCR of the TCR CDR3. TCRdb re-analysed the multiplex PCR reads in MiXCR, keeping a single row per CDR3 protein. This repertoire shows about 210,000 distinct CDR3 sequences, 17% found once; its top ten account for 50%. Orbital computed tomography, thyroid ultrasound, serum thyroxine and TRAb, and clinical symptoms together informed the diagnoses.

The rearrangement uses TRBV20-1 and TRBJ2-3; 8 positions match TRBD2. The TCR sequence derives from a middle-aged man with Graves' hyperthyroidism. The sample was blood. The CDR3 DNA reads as TGCAGTGCTATGTATACTAGCGGAACAGATACGCAGTATTTT. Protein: CSAMYTSGTDTQYF.